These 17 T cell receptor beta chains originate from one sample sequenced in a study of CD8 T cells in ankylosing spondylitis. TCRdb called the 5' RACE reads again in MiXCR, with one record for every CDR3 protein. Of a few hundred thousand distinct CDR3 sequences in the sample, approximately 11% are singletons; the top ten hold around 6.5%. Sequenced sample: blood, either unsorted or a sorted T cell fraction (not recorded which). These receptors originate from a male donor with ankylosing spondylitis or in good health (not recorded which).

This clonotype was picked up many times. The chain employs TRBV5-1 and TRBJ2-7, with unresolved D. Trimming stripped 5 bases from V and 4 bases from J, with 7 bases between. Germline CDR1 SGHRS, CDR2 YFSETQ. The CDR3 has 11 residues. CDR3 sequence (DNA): TGCGCCAGCAGGACTCATTACGAGCAGTACTTC. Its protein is CASRTHYEQYF.

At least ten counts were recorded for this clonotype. CDR3 bases: TGTGCCAGCAGCCAAACCGCAGGGAACTATGGCTACACCTTC. This translates into CASSQTAGNYGYTF. V usage is TRBV7-3 and J usage is TRBJ1-2; D is perhaps TRBD1 (5 bases). Trimming cost V 5 bases and J 2 bases, with 12 bases left between them. Germline V gene lookup returns CDR1 SGHTA and CDR2 FQGTGA. This CDR3 has 14 residues. The variable domain in full, completed from reference TRBV7-3 and TRBJ1-2, reads GAGVSQTPSNKVTEKGKYVELRCDPISGHTALYWYRQSLGQGPEFLIYFQGTGAADDSGLPNDRFFAVRPEGSVSTLKIQRTERGDSAVYLCASSQTAGNYGYTFGSGTRLTVV.

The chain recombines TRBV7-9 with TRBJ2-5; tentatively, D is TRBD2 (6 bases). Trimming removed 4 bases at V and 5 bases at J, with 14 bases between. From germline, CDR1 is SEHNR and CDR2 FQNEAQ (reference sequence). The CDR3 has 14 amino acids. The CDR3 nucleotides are TGTGCCAGCAGCTCCCCTTGGAGGGAGGAGACCCAGTACTTC. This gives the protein CASSSPWREETQYF.

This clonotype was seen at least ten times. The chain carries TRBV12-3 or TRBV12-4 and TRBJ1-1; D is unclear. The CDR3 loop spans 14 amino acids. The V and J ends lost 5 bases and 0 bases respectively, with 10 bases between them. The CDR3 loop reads CASSQRLLNTEAFF. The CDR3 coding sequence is TGTGCCAGCAGTCAACGACTGCTGAACACTGAAGCTTTCTTT.

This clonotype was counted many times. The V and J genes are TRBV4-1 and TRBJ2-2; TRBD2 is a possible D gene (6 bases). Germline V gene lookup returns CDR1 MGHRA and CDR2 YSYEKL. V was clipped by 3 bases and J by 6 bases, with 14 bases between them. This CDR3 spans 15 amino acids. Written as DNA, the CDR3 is TGCGCCAGCAGCCAGGCGACTAGGGGTGCCGGGGAGCTGTTTTTT. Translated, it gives CASSQATRGAGELFF.

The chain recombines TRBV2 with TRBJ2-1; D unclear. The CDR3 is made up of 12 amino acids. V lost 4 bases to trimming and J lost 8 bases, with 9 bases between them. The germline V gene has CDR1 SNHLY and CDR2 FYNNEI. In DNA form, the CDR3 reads TGTGCCAGCAGTGTACGTGGGGATGAGCAGTTCTTC. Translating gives CASSVRGDEQFF.

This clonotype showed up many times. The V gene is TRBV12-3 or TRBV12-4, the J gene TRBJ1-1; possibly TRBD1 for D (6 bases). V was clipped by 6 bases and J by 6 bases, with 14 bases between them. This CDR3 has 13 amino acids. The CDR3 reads CASREPRGSEAFF. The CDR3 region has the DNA TGTGCCAGCAGGGAGCCCAGGGGTTCTGAAGCTTTCTTT.

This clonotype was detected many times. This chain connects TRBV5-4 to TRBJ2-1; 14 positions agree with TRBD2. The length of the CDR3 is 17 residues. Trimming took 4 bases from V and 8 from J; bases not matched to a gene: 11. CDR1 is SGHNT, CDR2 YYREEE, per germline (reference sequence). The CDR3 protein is CASSRPTSGRAWDEQFF. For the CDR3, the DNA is TGTGCCAGCAGCCGTCCGACTAGCGGGAGGGCCTGGGATGAGCAGTTCTTC.

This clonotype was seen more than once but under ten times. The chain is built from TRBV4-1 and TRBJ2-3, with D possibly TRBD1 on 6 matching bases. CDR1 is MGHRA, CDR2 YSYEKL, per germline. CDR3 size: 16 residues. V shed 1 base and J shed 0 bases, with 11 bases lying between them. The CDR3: CASSQARGGSTDTQYF. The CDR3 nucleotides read TGCGCCAGCAGCCAAGCCAGGGGCGGGAGCACAGATACGCAGTATTTT.

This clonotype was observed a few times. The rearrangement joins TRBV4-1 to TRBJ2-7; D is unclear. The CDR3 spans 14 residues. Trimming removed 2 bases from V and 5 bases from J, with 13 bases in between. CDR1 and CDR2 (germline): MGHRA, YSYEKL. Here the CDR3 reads CASSQPRLGNEQYF. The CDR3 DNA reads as TGCGCCAGCAGCCAACCCCGTTTGGGAAACGAGCAGTACTTC.

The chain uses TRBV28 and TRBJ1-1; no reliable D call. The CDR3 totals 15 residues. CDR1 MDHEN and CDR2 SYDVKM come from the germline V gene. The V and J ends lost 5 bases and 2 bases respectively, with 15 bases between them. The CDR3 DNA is TGTGCCAGCAGTCCCCACCCTACAACTAACACTGAAGCTTTCTTT. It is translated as CASSPHPTTNTEAFF.

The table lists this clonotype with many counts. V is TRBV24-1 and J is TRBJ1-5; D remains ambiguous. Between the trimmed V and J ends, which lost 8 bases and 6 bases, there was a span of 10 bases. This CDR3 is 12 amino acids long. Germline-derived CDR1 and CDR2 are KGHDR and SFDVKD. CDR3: CATTYRSQPQHF. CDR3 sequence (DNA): TGTGCCACCACCTACCGGAGTCAGCCCCAGCATTTT.

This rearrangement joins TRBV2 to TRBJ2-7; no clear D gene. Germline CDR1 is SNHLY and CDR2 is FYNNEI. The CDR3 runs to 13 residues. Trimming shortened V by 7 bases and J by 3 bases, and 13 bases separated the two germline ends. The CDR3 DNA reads TGTGCCAGCATCTCTGGCCCCAACTACGAGCAGTACTTC. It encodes CASISGPNYEQYF.

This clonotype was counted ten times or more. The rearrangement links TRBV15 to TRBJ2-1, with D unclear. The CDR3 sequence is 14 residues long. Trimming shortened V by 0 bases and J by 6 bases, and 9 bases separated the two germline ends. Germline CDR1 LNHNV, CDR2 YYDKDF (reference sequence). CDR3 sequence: CATSRDGIINEQFF. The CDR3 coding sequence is TGTGCCACCAGCAGAGATGGTATCATCAATGAGCAGTTCTTC.

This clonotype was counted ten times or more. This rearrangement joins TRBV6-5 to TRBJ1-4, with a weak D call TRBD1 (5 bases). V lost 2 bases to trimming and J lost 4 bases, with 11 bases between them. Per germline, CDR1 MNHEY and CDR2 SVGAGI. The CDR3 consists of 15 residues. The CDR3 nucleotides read TGTGCCAGCAGTTACCCCGCCCAGGGTAATGAAAAACTGTTTTTT. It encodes CASSYPAQGNEKLFF.

CDR3 DNA sequence: TGTGCCAGCAGTCTCTTTACAGGGAAAGCTTTCTTT. This translates into CASSLFTGKAFF. This chain uses TRBV12-3 or TRBV12-4 with TRBJ1-1, with D perhaps matching TRBD1 (6 bases). Trimming took 5 bases from V and 9 from J, leaving 13 bases between them. The CDR3 sequence is 12 residues long.

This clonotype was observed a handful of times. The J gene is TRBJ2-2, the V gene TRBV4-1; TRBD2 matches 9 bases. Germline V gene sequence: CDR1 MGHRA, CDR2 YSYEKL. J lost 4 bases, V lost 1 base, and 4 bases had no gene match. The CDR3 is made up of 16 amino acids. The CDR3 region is CASSQGPSGATGELFF. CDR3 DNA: TGCGCCAGCAGCCAAGGCCCTAGCGGGGCCACCGGGGAGCTGTTTTTT.